Reported below is one T cell receptor beta chain. Staining for CD45RO/CCR7/CD25/CD127/CD95/CD27 allowed sorting of CD4+ naive, central memory, regulatory and stem cell-like memory cells. The V segment lost 0 bases and the J segment 6 bases; nucleotides outside the gene matches: 16. Germline values: CDR1 LGHNA, CDR2 YSLEER. This CDR3 comprises 19 residues. This record belongs to a study of beta chain features in type 1 diabetes. The isolated RNA, all of it, was reverse transcribed, so expressed TCRB transcripts were what got sequenced. Profiled with immunoSEQ multiplex PCR; TCRdb holds only in-frame clones, not every one. This sample has under 200,000 clones, with about 9.8% found just once.

The sequence came from a woman aged 18-30 years in good health. The chain uses TRBV4-3 and TRBJ2-7; 11 bases match TRBD2. The sample comprised central memory CD4+ T cells from blood. CDR3 amino acids: CASSQDWASGGTAVAEQYF. The CDR3 DNA sequence: TGCGCCAGCAGCCAAGATTGGGCTAGCGGGGGGACGGCCGTAGCCGAGCAGTACTTC.